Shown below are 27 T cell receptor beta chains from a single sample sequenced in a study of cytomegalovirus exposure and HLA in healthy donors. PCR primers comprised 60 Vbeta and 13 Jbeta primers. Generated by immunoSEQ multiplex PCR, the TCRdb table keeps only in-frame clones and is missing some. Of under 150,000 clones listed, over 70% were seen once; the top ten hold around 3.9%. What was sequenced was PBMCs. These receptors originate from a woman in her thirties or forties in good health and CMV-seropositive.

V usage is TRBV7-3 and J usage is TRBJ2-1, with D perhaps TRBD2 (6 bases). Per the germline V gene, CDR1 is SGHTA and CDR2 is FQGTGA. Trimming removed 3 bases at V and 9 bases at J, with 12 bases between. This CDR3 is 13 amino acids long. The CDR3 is CASSFLLAGEQFF. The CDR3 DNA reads TGTGCCAGCAGCTTCCTACTAGCAGGTGAGCAGTTCTTC.

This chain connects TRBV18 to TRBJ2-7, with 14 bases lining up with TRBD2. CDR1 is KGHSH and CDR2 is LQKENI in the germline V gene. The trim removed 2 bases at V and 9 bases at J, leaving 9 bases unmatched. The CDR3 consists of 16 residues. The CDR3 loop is CASSPTGTSGSYWQYF. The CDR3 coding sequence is TGTGCCAGCTCACCAACCGGGACTAGCGGGAGTTATTGGCAGTACTTC.

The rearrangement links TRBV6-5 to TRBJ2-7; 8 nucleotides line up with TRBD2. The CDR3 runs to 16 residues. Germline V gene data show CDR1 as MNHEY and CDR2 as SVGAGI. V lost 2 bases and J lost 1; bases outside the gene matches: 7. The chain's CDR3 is CASSYAAVAGSYEQYF. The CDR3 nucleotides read TGTGCCAGCAGTTACGCCGCGGTAGCGGGGTCCTACGAGCAGTACTTC.

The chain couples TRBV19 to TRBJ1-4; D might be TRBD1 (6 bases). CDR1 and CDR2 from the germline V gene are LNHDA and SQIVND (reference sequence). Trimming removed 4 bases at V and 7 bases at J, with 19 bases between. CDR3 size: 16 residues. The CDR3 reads CASSSRDTSLGEKLFF. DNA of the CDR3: TGTGCCAGTAGTAGTCGGGACACCTCCTTAGGTGAAAAACTGTTTTTT. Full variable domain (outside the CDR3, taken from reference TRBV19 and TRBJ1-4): DGGITQSPKYLFRKEGQNVTLSCEQNLNHDAMYWYRQDPGQGLRLIYYSQIVNDFQKGDIAEGYSVSREKKESFPLTVTSAQKNPTAFYLCASSSRDTSLGEKLFFGSGTQLSVL.

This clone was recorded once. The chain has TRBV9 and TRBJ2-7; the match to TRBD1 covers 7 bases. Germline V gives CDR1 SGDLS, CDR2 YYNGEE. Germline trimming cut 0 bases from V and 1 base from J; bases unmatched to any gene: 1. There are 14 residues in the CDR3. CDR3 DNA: TGTGCCAGCAGCGTAGTGGACAGGTCCTACGAGCAGTACTTC. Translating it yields CASSVVDRSYEQYF.

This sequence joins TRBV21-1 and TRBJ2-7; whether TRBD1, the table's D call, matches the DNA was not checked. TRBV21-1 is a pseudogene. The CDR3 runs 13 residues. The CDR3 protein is CASSKGKDSKQYF. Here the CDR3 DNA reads TGTGCCAGCAGCAAAGGGAAAGACAGTAAGCAGTACTTC.

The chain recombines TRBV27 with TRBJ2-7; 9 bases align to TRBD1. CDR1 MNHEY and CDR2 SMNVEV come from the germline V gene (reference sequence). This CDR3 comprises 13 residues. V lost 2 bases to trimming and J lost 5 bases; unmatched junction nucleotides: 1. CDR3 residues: CASSLGQGNEQYF. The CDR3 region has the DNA TGTGCCAGCAGTTTAGGACAGGGGAACGAGCAGTACTTC.

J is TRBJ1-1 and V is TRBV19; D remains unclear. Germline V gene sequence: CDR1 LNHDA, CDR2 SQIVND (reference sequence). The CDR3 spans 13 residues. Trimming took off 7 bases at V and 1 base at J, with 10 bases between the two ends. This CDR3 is CASNLAWNTEAFF. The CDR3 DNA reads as TGTGCCAGTAATTTAGCTTGGAACACTGAAGCTTTCTTT.

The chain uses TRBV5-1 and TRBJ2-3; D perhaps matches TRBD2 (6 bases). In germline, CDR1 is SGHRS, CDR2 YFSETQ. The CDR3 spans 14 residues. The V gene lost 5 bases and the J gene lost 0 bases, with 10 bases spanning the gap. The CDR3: CASRSGTSTDTQYF. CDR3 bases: TGCGCCAGCAGGTCCGGGACTAGCACAGATACGCAGTATTTT.

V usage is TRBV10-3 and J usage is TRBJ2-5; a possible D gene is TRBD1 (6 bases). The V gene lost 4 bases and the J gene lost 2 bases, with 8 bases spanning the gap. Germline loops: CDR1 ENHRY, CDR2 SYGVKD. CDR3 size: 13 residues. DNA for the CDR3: TGTGCCATCAGTGCGGGACAACAAGAGACCCAGTACTTC. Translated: CAISAGQQETQYF.

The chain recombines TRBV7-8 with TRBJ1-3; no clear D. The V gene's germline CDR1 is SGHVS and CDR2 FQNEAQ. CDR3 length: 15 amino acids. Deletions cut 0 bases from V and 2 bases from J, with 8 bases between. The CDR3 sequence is CASSLAEAAGNTIYF. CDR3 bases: TGTGCCAGCAGCTTAGCGGAGGCGGCTGGAAACACCATATATTTT.

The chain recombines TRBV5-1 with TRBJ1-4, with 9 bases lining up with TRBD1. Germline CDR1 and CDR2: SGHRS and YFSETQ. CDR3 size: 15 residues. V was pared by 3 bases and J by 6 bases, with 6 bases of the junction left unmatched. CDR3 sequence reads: CASSSGGQGDEKLFF. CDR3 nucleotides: TGCGCCAGCAGCTCTGGGGGACAGGGTGATGAAAAACTGTTTTTT. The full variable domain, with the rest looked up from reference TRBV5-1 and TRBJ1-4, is KAGVTQTPRYLIKTRGQQVTLSCSPISGHRSVSWYQQTPGQGLQFLFEYFSETQRNKGNFPGRFSGRQFSNSRSEMNVSTLELGDSALYLCASSSGGQGDEKLFFGSGTQLSVL.

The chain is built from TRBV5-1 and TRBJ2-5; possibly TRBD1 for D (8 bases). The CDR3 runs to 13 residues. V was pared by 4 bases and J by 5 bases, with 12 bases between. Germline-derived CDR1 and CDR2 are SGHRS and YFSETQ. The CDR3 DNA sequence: TGCGCCAGCAGCGAACAGGGGGGGGAGACCCAGTACTTC. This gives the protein CASSEQGGETQYF.

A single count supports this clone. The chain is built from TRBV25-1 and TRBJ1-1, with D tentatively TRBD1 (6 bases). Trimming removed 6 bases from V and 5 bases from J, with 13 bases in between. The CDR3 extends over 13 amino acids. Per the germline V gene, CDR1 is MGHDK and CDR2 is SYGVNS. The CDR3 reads CASSRTDVTEAFF. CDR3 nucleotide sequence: TGTGCCAGCAGCCGGACAGATGTGACTGAAGCTTTCTTT. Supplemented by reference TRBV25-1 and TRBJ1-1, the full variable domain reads EADIYQTPRYLVIGTGKKITLECSQTMGHDKMYWYQQDPGMELHLIHYSYGVNSTEKGDLSSESTVSRIRTEHFPLTLESARPSHTSQYLCASSRTDVTEAFFGQGTRLTVV.

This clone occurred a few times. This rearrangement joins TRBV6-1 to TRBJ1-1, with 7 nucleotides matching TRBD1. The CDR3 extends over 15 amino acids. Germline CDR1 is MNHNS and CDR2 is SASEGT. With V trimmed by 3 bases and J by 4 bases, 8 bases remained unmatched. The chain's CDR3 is CASSDPEDRVTEAFF. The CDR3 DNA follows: TGTGCCAGCAGTGATCCCGAAGACAGGGTCACTGAAGCTTTCTTT.

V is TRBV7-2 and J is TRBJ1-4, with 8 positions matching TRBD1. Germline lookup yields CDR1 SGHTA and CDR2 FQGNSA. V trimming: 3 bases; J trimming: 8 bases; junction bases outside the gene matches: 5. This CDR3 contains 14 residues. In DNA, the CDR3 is TGTGCCAGCAGCTTTGACAGGGGCGGGGAAAAACTGTTTTTT. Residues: CASSFDRGGEKLFF.

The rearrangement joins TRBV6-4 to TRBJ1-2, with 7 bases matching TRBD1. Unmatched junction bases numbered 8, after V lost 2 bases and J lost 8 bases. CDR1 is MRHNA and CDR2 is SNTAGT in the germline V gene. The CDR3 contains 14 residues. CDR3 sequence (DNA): TGTGCCAGCAGTGACACGGGAGGGGGCGAAGGCTACACCTTC. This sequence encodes CASSDTGGGEGYTF.

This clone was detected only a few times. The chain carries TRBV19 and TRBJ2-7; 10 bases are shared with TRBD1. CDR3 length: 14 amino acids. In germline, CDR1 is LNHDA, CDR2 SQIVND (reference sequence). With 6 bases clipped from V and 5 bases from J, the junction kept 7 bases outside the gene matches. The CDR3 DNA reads TGTGCCAGTAGCCGGGGACAGGGGTTCAACGAGCAGTACTTC. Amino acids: CASSRGQGFNEQYF.

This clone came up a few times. The CDR3 loop is CASSPKVAGQSNTGELFF. CDR3 sequence (DNA): TGTGCCAGCTCACCGAAGGTAGCGGGCCAATCGAACACCGGGGAGCTGTTTTTT. The chain couples TRBV18 to TRBJ2-2; 7 bases are shared with TRBD2. The V gene end was trimmed by 3 bases and the J gene end by 0 bases; junction bases not matched to a gene: 10. This CDR3 has 18 amino acids. Germline V lookup: CDR1 KGHSH, CDR2 LQKENI. Full variable domain (remainder filled in from reference TRBV18 and TRBJ2-2): NAGVMQNPRHLVRRRGQEARLRCSPMKGHSHVYWYRQLPEEGLKFMVYLQKENIIDESGMPKERFSAEFPKEGPSILRIQQVVRGDSAAYFCASSPKVAGQSNTGELFFGEGSRLTVL.

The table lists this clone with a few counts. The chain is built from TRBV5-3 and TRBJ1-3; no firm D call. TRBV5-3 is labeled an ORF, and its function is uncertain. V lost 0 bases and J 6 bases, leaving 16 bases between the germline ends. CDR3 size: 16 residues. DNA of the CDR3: TGTGCCAGAAGCTTGGCACGCGGGTGGGCGGCAAACACCATATATTTT. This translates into CARSLARGWAANTIYF.

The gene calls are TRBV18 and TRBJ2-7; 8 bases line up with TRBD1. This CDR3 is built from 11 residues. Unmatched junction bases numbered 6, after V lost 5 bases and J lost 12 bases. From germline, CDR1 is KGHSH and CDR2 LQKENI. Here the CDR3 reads CASSRQGKLYF. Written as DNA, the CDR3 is TGTGCCAGCTCAAGACAGGGGAAACTGTACTTC. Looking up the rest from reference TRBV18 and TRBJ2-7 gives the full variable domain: NAGVMQNPRHLVRRRGQEARLRCSPMKGHSHVYWYRQLPEEGLKFMVYLQKENIIDESGMPKERFSAEFPKEGPSILRIQQVVRGDSAAYFCASSRQGKLYFGPGTRLTVT.

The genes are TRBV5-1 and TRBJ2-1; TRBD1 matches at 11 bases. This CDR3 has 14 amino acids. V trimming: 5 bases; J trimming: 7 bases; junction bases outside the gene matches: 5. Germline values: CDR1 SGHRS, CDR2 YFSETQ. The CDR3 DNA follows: TGCGCCAGCAGTCCGGGACAGGGGGTGAATGAGCAGTTCTTC. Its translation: CASSPGQGVNEQFF. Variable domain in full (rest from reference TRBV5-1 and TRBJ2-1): KAGVTQTPRYLIKTRGQQVTLSCSPISGHRSVSWYQQTPGQGLQFLFEYFSETQRNKGNFPGRFSGRQFSNSRSEMNVSTLELGDSALYLCASSPGQGVNEQFFGPGTRLTVL.

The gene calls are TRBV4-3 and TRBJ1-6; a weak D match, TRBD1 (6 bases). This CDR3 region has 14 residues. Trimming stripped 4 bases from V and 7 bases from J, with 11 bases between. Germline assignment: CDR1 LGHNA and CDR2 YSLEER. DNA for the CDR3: TGCGCCAGCAGCCTCCGGACAGTCAATTCACCCCTCCACTTT. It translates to CASSLRTVNSPLHF.

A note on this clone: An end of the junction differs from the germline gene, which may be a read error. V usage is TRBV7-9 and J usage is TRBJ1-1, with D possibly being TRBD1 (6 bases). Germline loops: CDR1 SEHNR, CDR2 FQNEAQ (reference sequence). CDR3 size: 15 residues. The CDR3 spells CSSSYLTGMNTEAFF. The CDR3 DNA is TGTTCCAGCAGCTACCTTACAGGGATGAACACTGAAGCTTTCTTT.

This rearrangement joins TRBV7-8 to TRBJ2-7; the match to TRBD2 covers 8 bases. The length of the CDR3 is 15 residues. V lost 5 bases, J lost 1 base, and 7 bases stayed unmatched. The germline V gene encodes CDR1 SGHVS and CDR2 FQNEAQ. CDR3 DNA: TGTGCCAGCAGCCGACGGACTAGCAGTTCCTACGAGCAGTACTTC. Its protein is CASSRRTSSSYEQYF.

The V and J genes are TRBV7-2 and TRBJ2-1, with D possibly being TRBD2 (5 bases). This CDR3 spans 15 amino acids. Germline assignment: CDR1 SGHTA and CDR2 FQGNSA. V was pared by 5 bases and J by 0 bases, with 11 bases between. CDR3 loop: CASSPLGSSYNEQFF. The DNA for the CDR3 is TGTGCCAGCAGCCCCTTAGGGAGCTCCTACAATGAGCAGTTCTTC.

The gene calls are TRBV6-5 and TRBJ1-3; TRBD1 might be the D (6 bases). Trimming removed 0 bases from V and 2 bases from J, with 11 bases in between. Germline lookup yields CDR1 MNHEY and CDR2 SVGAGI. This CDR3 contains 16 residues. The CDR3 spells CASSYSGGRAGNTIYF. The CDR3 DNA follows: TGTGCCAGCAGTTACTCTGGGGGCAGGGCTGGAAACACCATATATTTT.